The 22 T cell receptor beta chains below were found in one sample sequenced in a study of shared clonotypes between healthy human individuals. Here immunoSEQ multiplex PCR was the method, and the copy in TCRdb shows in-frame clones only, minus some. This table has some 2.1 million clones, over 85% appearing once. CD8 cells classed as naive were CD45RO-negative and positively selected for CCR7, excluding terminally differentiated effector memory CD45RA+ cells. The sequenced material came from naive CD8+ T cells from PBMCs. Source of these receptors: a young man in good health. Some clones in this sample may be carry-over from other donors' samples.

The chain employs TRBV10-2 and TRBJ2-7; 14 positions agree with TRBD2. J lost 7 bases, V lost 7 bases, and 9 bases had no gene match. The CDR3 runs to 15 residues. The V gene's germline CDR1 is WSHSY and CDR2 SAAADI. The CDR3 spells CASIEGGLAGEEQYF. Here the CDR3 DNA reads TGCGCCAGCATCGAGGGGGGACTAGCGGGAGAAGAGCAGTACTTC.

This rearrangement joins TRBV7-9 to TRBJ2-1, with TRBD2 identical over 8 bases. Losses at the gene ends were 5 bases for V and 3 bases for J; bases not matched to a gene: 12. The CDR3 extends over 17 amino acids. CDR1 and CDR2 from the germline V gene are SEHNR and FQNEAQ (reference sequence). Here the CDR3 reads CASSRSGTRRDYNEQFF. Here the CDR3 DNA reads TGTGCCAGCAGCCGGTCCGGGACTAGACGGGACTACAATGAGCAGTTCTTC.

The rearrangement uses TRBV4-3 and TRBJ2-2, with 12 bases lining up with TRBD2. Trimming removed 1 base from V and 5 bases from J; junction bases left unmatched: 8. Germline V CDR1 and CDR2: LGHNA, YSLEER. The CDR3 covers 18 residues. The CDR3 nucleotides are TGCGCCAGCAGCCAAGGGTTGAGACTAGCGGGAGAAACCGGGGAGCTGTTTTTT. Its protein product is CASSQGLRLAGETGELFF.

This clone turned up a few times. V and J are TRBV10-3 and TRBJ1-1; TRBD1 might be the D (5 bases). The CDR3 sequence is 13 residues long. V lost 4 bases and J lost 4, with 10 bases in between. Germline CDR1 ENHRY, CDR2 SYGVKD. In DNA, the CDR3 is TGTGCCATCAGTGGTGGGGGTTTCACTGAAGCTTTCTTT. Translating gives CAISGGGFTEAFF.

This chain connects TRBV4-1 to TRBJ2-3; D remains unclear. Germline V lookup: CDR1 MGHRA, CDR2 YSYEKL. This CDR3 is 15 amino acids long. Trimming removed 1 base at V and 1 base at J, with 9 bases between. DNA for the CDR3: TGCGCCAGCAGCCAAGGTGGTTTCGGCACAGATACGCAGTATTTT. Its protein is CASSQGGFGTDTQYF.

The J gene is TRBJ2-7, the V gene TRBV7-8; D not certain. V was pared by 0 bases and J by 3 bases, with 9 bases between. The CDR3 totals 14 residues. Germline V gene lookup returns CDR1 SGHVS and CDR2 FQNEAQ. In DNA form, the CDR3 reads TGTGCCAGCAGCTTAGCTACAAGATACTACGAGCAGTACTTC. It yields the protein CASSLATRYYEQYF.

This clone occurred once. The chain is built from TRBV5-8 and TRBJ2-7; TRBD1 is a possible D gene (6 bases). V shed 3 bases and J shed 3 bases, with 13 bases lying between them. Germline loops: CDR1 SGHTS, CDR2 YDEGEE. The CDR3 covers 14 residues. Here the CDR3 reads CASSWTAPDYEQYF. For the CDR3, the DNA is TGTGCCAGCAGCTGGACAGCCCCTGACTACGAGCAGTACTTC.

The chain combines TRBV7-2 with TRBJ1-5; a weak D match, TRBD1 (6 bases). Germline CDR1 reads SGHTA; CDR2 reads FQGNSA. The length of the CDR3 is 17 residues. Trimming removed 1 base from V and 1 base from J, with 14 bases in between. The CDR3 DNA follows: TGTGCCAGCAGCTTAGTGTCAGGGGTGGGGAGCAATCAGCCCCAGCATTTT. Protein sequence: CASSLVSGVGSNQPQHF.

The V gene is TRBV9, the J gene TRBJ1-1; D is ambiguous. V dropped 0 bases and J dropped 1 base, with 10 bases sitting between them. The CDR3 length is 15 residues. Germline V CDR1 and CDR2: SGDLS, YYNGEE. This CDR3 is CASSVGSGPNTEAFF. The CDR3 DNA sequence: TGTGCCAGCAGCGTAGGGTCAGGACCGAACACTGAAGCTTTCTTT. Looking up the rest from reference TRBV9 and TRBJ1-1 gives the full variable domain: DSGVTQTPKHLITATGQRVTLRCSPRSGDLSVYWYQQSLDQGLQFLIQYYNGEERAKGNILERFSAQQFPDLHSELNLSSLELGDSALYFCASSVGSGPNTEAFFGQGTRLTVV.

This sequence joins TRBV9 and TRBJ2-3, with TRBD2 matching over 9 bases. Germline V gives CDR1 SGDLS, CDR2 YYNGEE. V lost 2 bases, J lost 0 bases, and 10 bases stayed unmatched. The CDR3 has 18 residues. CDR3 protein: CASSVWGSGGASTDTQYF. In DNA form, the CDR3 reads TGTGCCAGCAGCGTCTGGGGTAGCGGGGGAGCTAGCACAGATACGCAGTATTTT.

The rearrangement uses TRBV27 and TRBJ2-7; the D gene is possibly TRBD1 (6 bases). The CDR3 is 14 residues long. Germline V gene sequence: CDR1 MNHEY, CDR2 SMNVEV (reference sequence). The V and J ends lost 4 bases and 6 bases respectively, with 16 bases between them. The CDR3 reads CASSSQGYGAEQYF. In nucleotides, the CDR3 is TGTGCCAGCAGTTCGCAGGGGTATGGTGCCGAGCAGTACTTC.

The V and J genes are TRBV7-9 and TRBJ2-7, with 9 bases fitting TRBD2. Trimming cost V 5 bases and J 3 bases; bases outside gene matches: 8. CDR3 length: 15 residues. Germline CDR1 is SEHNR and CDR2 is FQNEAQ (reference sequence). The CDR3 loop reads CASSPVVAGVYEQYF. DNA for the CDR3: TGTGCCAGCAGCCCCGTGGTAGCGGGAGTCTACGAGCAGTACTTC.

The genes are TRBV9 and TRBJ2-1; 7 bases map to TRBD1. The germline V gene encodes CDR1 SGDLS and CDR2 YYNGEE. This CDR3 spans 15 amino acids. The V segment lost 4 bases and the J segment 7 bases; nucleotides outside the gene matches: 11. CDR3 in amino acids: CASSSTGTAVNEQFF. The CDR3 nucleotides are TGTGCCAGCAGCTCAACCGGGACAGCAGTAAATGAGCAGTTCTTC.

The rearrangement joins TRBV6-1 to TRBJ1-1; the D is unclear. V was trimmed by 3 bases and J by 0 bases, leaving 8 bases between them. Germline CDR1 MNHNS, CDR2 SASEGT. This CDR3 comprises 14 residues. The CDR3 protein is CASSDRSMNTEAFF. Here the CDR3 DNA reads TGTGCCAGCAGTGATCGCTCGATGAACACTGAAGCTTTCTTT.

In its sample, this clone was seen a few times. Within the sample, other DNA sequences also encode this same CDR3. This chain connects TRBV19 to TRBJ2-7; TRBD1 matches at 10 bases. The ends lost 3 bases at V and 3 bases at J; junction bases unmatched: 2. This CDR3 region has 14 residues. Germline V gives CDR1 LNHDA, CDR2 SQIVND (reference sequence). The CDR3 sequence is CASSIRDRGYEQYF. Here the CDR3 DNA reads TGTGCCAGTAGTATCCGGGACAGGGGCTACGAGCAGTACTTC. The full variable domain, its missing parts supplied by reference TRBV19 and TRBJ2-7, is DGGITQSPKYLFRKEGQNVTLSCEQNLNHDAMYWYRQDPGQGLRLIYYSQIVNDFQKGDIAEGYSVSREKKESFPLTVTSAQKNPTAFYLCASSIRDRGYEQYFGPGTRLTVT.

The V gene is TRBV7-3, the J gene TRBJ1-5; 7 positions match TRBD1. CDR3 length: 19 amino acids. Per the germline V gene, CDR1 is SGHTA and CDR2 is FQGTGA. J was trimmed by 1 base and V by 4 bases; bases with no gene match: 16. CDR3: CASSSRDSIFSESNQPQHF. CDR3 in DNA: TGTGCCAGCAGCTCGCGGGACAGTATATTTTCAGAGAGCAATCAGCCCCAGCATTTT.

The V gene is TRBV6-1, the J gene TRBJ1-3; D uncertain. Germline CDR1 reads MNHNS; CDR2 reads SASEGT. CDR3 length: 16 residues. Deletions cut 3 bases from V and 3 bases from J, with 15 bases between. CDR3: CASSDQARRYGNTIYF. The CDR3 bases are TGTGCCAGCAGTGATCAGGCCAGGCGGTATGGAAACACCATATATTTT.

The chain has TRBV19 and TRBJ1-5; D not resolved. V shed 7 bases and J shed 6 bases, with 31 bases lying between them. CDR1 LNHDA and CDR2 SQIVND come from the germline V gene (reference sequence). The CDR3 is 19 residues long. CDR3 DNA: TGTGCCAGTACCGGTGACCGGTCTCTTGTATCTCTGCTCAGTCAGCCCCAGCATTTT. Amino acids: CASTGDRSLVSLLSQPQHF.

Comments on this clone: This sample also contains other DNA sequences that code for the same CDR3. This chain links TRBV15 with TRBJ2-5; 10 nucleotides agree with TRBD2. The CDR3 loop spans 16 amino acids. The germline gives CDR1 LNHNV, CDR2 YYDKDF (reference sequence). Germline trimming cut 1 base from V and 1 base from J; bases unmatched to any gene: 3. DNA of the CDR3: TGTGCCACCAGCAGAGGACTAGCGGGCCTCCAAGAGACCCAGTACTTC. This sequence encodes CATSRGLAGLQETQYF.

J is TRBJ2-1 and V is TRBV4-3; D possibly corresponds to TRBD1 (6 bases). The V gene lost 3 bases and the J gene lost 4 bases, with 10 bases spanning the gap. The germline CDR1 and CDR2 sequences are LGHNA and YSLEER. There are 14 residues in the CDR3. CDR3 residues: CASSQNRDYNEQFF. As DNA, the CDR3 is TGCGCCAGCAGCCAGAACAGGGATTACAATGAGCAGTTCTTC.

The chain recombines TRBV29-1 with TRBJ2-1; TRBD1 matches at 9 bases. J was trimmed by 6 bases and V by 5 bases; bases with no gene match: 8. Germline CDR1 and CDR2: SQVTM and ANQGSEA. The CDR3 totals 14 residues. The CDR3: CSVHTGGPLNEQFF. The CDR3 DNA is TGCAGCGTTCATACAGGGGGCCCGCTCAATGAGCAGTTCTTC.

CDR3 nucleotides: TGTGCCAGCAGCCGACCCCCCAGCGGGAGGGGAATGATCACCGGGGAGCTGTTTTTT. Encoded protein: CASSRPPSGRGMITGELFF. This chain uses TRBV7-2 with TRBJ2-2; 10 bases line up with TRBD2. The CDR3 is 19 residues long. V dropped 5 bases and J dropped 4; count of bases not matched to a gene: 16. The germline CDR1 and CDR2 sequences are SGHTA and FQGNSA. Full variable domain (outside the CDR3, taken from reference TRBV7-2 and TRBJ2-2): GAGVSQSPSNKVTEKGKDVELRCDPISGHTALYWYRQSLGQGLEFLIYFQGNSAPDKSGLPSDRFSAERTGGSVSTLTIQRTQQEDSAVYLCASSRPPSGRGMITGELFFGEGSRLTVL.